These T cell receptor beta chains were read from a single sample in a study of OX40 agonist ivuxolimab in advanced cancers. Sequenced by immunoSEQ multiplex PCR; TCRdb stores in-frame clones only, minus some. The sample records about 31,000 clones, 82% being singletons. The sample consisted of CD4+ or CD8+ T cells sorted from blood, taken in a trial of the OX40 agonist ivuxolimab. The source of these receptors is an adult with an advanced solid tumor such as melanoma, head and neck, liver or kidney cancer. The conserved cysteine and the conserved F or W are not part of the CDR3 here.

length,V,CDR3
12,TRBV6-1,ASRTTGATQPQH
14,TRBV9,ASSSQGLAGSDTQY
12,TRBV4-1,ASSPASLNQPQH
13,TRBV12-1,ASSIGQSRANVLT
13,TRBV5-6,ASSLSQASTDTQY
10,TRBV7-9,ASSPEGRPLH
13,TRBV19,ASGRLAGGGNEQF
13,TRBV6-1,ASRGLGQLHQPQH
16,TRBV21-1,ASSKKGDRGPNTGELF
12,TRBV6-1,ASSGYRDDQPQH
13,TRBV19,ASSSGRLRKNIQY
13,TRBV10-3,ATTPSLGTYNEQF
19,TRBV9,ASTPGDGREALSYTSNEQF
14,TRBV4-3,ASSQAGRSRFYGYT
11,TRBV28,ASSFWANTEAF
10,TRBV28,ASSIGQYEQY